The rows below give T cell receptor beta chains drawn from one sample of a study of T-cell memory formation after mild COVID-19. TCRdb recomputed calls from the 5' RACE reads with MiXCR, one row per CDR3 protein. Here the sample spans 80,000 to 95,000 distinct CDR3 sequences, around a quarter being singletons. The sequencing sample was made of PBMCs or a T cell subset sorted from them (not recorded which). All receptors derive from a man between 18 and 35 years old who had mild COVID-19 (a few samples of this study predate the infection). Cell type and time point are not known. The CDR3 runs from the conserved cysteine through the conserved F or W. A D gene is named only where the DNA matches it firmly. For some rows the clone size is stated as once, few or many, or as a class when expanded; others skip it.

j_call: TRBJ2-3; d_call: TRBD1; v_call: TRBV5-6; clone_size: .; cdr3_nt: TGTGCCAGCAGCCCAGGGGGAAGCACAGATACGCAGTATTTT; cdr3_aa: CASSPGGSTDTQYF
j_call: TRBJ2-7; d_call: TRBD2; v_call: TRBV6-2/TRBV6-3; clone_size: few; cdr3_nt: TGTGCCAGCAGAGCGGGACTAGCGGGGGATCACGAGCAGTACTTC; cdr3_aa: CASRAGLAGDHEQYF
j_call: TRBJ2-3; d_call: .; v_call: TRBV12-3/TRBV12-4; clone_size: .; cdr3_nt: TGTGCCAGCTGTTTCTGGAGTTCCGATACGCAGTATTTT; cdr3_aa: CASCFWSSDTQYF
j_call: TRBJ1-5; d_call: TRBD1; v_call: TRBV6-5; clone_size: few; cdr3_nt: TGTGCCAGCAGGAGATCGACAGGGTCAAATCAGCCCCAGCATTTT; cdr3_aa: CASRRSTGSNQPQHF
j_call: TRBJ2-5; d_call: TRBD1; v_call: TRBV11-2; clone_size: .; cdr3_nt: TGTGCCAGCAGCCCTTGGACAGGGGCGGGCCGGGAGACCCAGTACTTC; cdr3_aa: CASSPWTGAGRETQYF
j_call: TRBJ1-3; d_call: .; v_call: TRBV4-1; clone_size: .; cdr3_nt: TGCGCCAGCAGCCAAGGGCAGGGGTCCTCTGGAAACACCATATATTTT; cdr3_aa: CASSQGQGSSGNTIYF
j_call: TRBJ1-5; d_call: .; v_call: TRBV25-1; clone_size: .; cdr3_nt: TGTGCCAGCAGTGAGCGGGGAGGGAACCAGCCCCAGCATTTT; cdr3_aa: CASSERGGNQPQHF
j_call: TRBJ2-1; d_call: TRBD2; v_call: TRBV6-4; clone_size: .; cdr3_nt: TGTGCCAGCAGGAGAACTAGCGGGGGGGTCCGGGAGCAGTTCTTC; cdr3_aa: CASRRTSGGVREQFF
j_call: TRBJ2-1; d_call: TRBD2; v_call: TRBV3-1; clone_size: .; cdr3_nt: TGTGCCAGCAGCCAAGCAGCCGGACTAGCGGGGTTGTATGAGCAGTTCTTC; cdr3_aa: CASSQAAGLAGLYEQFF
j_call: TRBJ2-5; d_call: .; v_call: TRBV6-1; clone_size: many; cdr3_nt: TGTGCCAGCAGTGAAGCGTTTTTGAAGGCCGACAAAGAAGAGACCCAGTACTTC; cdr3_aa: CASSEAFLKADKEETQYF
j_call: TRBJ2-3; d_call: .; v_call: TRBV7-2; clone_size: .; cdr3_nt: TGTGCCAGCAGCTTAACTACCCTCGGCACAGATACGCAGTATTTT; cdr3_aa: CASSLTTLGTDTQYF
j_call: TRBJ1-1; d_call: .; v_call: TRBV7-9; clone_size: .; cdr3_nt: TGTGCCAGCAGCCCCCAGGTTTACACTGAAGCTTTCTTT; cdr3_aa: CASSPQVYTEAFF
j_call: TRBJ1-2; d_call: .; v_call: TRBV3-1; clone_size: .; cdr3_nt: TGTGCCAGCAGCCAGGAACGGCGGGGCTATGGCTACACCTTC; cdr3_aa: CASSQERRGYGYTF
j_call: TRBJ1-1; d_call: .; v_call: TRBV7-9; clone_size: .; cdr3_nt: TGTGCCAGCAGCTCGATAGATCCGGTGAACACTGAAGCTTTCTTT; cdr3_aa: CASSSIDPVNTEAFF
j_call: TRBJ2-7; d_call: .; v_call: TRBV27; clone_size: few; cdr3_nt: TGTGCCAGCAGTTTAATCGGGGAGCAGTACTTC; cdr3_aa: CASSLIGEQYF
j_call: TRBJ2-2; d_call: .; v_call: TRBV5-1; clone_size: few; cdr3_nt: TGCGCCAGCAGCTTCTCTGGAGGGGCGAACACCGGGGAGCTGTTTTTT; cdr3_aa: CASSFSGGANTGELFF
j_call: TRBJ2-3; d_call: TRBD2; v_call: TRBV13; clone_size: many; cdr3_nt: TGTGCCAGCAGCTTAGGCCTAGCGGGGGGCACAGATACGCAGTATTTT; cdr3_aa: CASSLGLAGGTDTQYF
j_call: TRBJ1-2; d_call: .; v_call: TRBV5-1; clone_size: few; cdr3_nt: TGCGCCAGCAGCTTGGACTGGGTTTCTCCTCACTATGGCTACACCTTC; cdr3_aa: CASSLDWVSPHYGYTF
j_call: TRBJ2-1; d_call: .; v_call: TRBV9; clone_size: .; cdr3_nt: TGTGCCAGCAGCGTAGAGGGGGAGGATGAGCAGTTCTTC; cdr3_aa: CASSVEGEDEQFF
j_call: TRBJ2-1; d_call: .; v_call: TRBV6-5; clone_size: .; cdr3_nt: TGTGCCAGCAGTGAACTAAGGACTGGCCCTGGGATCTTC; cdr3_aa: CASSELRTGPGIF
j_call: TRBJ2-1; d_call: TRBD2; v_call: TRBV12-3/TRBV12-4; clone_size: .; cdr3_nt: TGTGCCAGCAGTTTAGACGGGGCAGCGGGGGGGCCCTACAATGAGCAGTTCTTC; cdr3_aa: CASSLDGAAGGPYNEQFF
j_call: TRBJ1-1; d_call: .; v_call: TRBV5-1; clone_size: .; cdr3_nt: TGCGCCAGCAGCTTGGCGGAGACTGAAGCTTTCTTT; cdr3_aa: CASSLAETEAFF
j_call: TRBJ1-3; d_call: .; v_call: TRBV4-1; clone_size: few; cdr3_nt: TGCGCCAGCAGCCAAGGCCTTGGAAACACCATATATTTT; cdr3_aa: CASSQGLGNTIYF
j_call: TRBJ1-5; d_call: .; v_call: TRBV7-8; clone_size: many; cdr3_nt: TGTGCCAGCAGCTTAAGGGAGGTGGATAGCAATCAGCCCCAGCATTTT; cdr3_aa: CASSLREVDSNQPQHF
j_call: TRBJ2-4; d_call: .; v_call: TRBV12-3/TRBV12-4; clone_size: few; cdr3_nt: TGTGCCAGCAGTTTAGACGAGCAGGGGATAACGCAGTACTTC; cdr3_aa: CASSLDEQGITQYF
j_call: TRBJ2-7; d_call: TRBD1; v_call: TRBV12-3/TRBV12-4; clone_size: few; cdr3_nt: TGTGCCAGCAGTCCGGGACAGGGGGCCCGCTACGAGCAGTACTTC; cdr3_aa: CASSPGQGARYEQYF
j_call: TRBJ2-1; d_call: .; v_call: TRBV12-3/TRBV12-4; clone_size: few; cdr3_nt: TGTGCCAGCAGTTTTGGAGGCTACAATGAGCAGTTCTTC; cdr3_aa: CASSFGGYNEQFF
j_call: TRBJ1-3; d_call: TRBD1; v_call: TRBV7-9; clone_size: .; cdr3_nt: TGTGCCAGCAGCTTCGGTTCCAGGGGGCTTATTGGAAACACCATATATTTT; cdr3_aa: CASSFGSRGLIGNTIYF